This T cell receptor (beta chain) was captured in a study of regulatory T cells in long-lasting Graves disease. As for the study in general: Antithyroid drugs had been given to newly diagnosed Graves' patients for under 3 months.

Arm-PCR with iRepertoire HTBI primers amplified the CDR3 regions for these TCR beta libraries. A single record per CDR3 protein comes from TCRdb applying MiXCR to the multiplex PCR reads. Of 550,000 to 600,000 distinct CDR3 sequences listed, 15% to 20% are singletons. This clonotype was counted ten times or more. The time point is: newly diagnosed GD, antithyroid drugs for less than 3 months. PBMC-extracted RNA yielded the TCR library. These same data were also listed under a study on T cells in Graves' hyperthyroidism and ophthalmopathy. That source reports: Pregnant or lactating patients were excluded, as were those with uncontrolled infection or other autoimmune disease. The HTBI primer set served for first-round RT-PCR of the TCR CDR3.

This specimen was peripheral blood mononuclear cells (PBMCs), taken at new diagnosis, from a patient treated with antithyroid drugs. The clonotype comes from a man aged 18 to 30 with Graves disease.

The CDR3 sequence: CASSPGAAPYNEQFF. The DNA of the CDR3 is TGTGCCAGCAGCCCCGGGGCGGCGCCCTACAATGAGCAGTTCTTC. The V gene is TRBV3-1, the J gene TRBJ2-1; D is tentatively TRBD1 or TRBD2 (5 bases each). This CDR3 region has 15 residues. CDR1 is LGHDT and CDR2 is YNNKEL in the germline V gene (reference sequence). Trimming shortened V by 4 bases and J by 2 bases, and 12 bases separated the two germline ends.